This passage covers 20 T cell receptor beta chains from one sample sequenced in a study of blood T cell repertoires in COVID-19. Clones were sequenced by immunoSEQ multiplex PCR, and TCRdb holds only the in-frame ones, with some missing. The sample has about 270,000 clones, over 75% seen once. Sequences were obtained from PBMCs or T cells enriched from blood (not recorded which). The receptors here all came from a woman aged 25 to 39 who had recovered from COVID-19.

The chain has TRBV4-3 and TRBJ1-4; weak D call: TRBD1 (5 bases). Germline V gives CDR1 LGHNA, CDR2 YSLEER. This CDR3 spans 19 amino acids. V was shortened by 0 bases and J by 4 bases, with 21 bases between the two germline ends. The CDR3 reads CASSQEEGSVFTGNEKLFF. CDR3 DNA sequence: TGCGCCAGCAGCCAAGAGGAGGGGTCCGTTTTTACCGGTAATGAAAAACTGTTTTTT.

The chain links TRBV15 to TRBJ1-5, with D unresolved. Germline V gene data show CDR1 as LNHNV and CDR2 as YYDKDF (reference sequence). The CDR3 loop spans 13 amino acids. V lost 8 bases and J 3 bases, leaving 11 bases between the germline ends. CDR3 in amino acids: CATRRALNQPQHF. Written as DNA, the CDR3 is TGTGCCACCCGGCGGGCGCTCAATCAGCCCCAGCATTTT.

The gene calls are TRBV27 and TRBJ2-1; 10 bases fit TRBD2. The CDR3 has 17 residues. Germline assignment: CDR1 MNHEY and CDR2 SMNVEV (reference sequence). J gave up 8 bases and V 4 bases, and 14 bases lay outside the gene matches. The DNA of the CDR3 is TGTGCCAGCAGTTGGACAGGGTTAAGCGGGAGGGTCGATGAGCAGTTCTTC. Protein product: CASSWTGLSGRVDEQFF.

The chain employs TRBV5-4 and TRBJ2-3, with D possibly TRBD2 on 6 matching bases. From germline, CDR1 is SGHNT and CDR2 YYREEE (reference sequence). The V and J ends lost 1 base and 0 bases respectively, with 12 bases between them. This CDR3 comprises 16 residues. The CDR3 here is CASSLWGVASTDTQYF. The CDR3 DNA reads TGTGCCAGCAGCTTGTGGGGGGTCGCAAGCACAGATACGCAGTATTTT.

The V and J genes are TRBV7-8 and TRBJ2-7; possibly TRBD2 for D (5 bases). Germline lookup yields CDR1 SGHVS and CDR2 FQNEAQ. The CDR3 covers 14 residues. Trimming left V 5 bases short and J 3 bases short, with 14 bases between. CDR3 coding DNA: TGTGCCAGCAGCCCCTTGGCGGAGGTCTACGAGCAGTACTTC. Translated, it gives CASSPLAEVYEQYF. Combining the CDR3 with reference TRBV7-8 and TRBJ2-7 gives the whole variable domain GAGVSQSPRYKVAKRGQDVALRCDPISGHVSLFWYQQALGQGPEFLTYFQNEAQLDKSGLPSDRFFAERPEGSVSTLKIQRTQQEDSAVYLCASSPLAEVYEQYFGPGTRLTVT.

V gene TRBV30 combines with J gene TRBJ1-2; D unresolved. This CDR3 is 13 amino acids long. Germline lookup yields CDR1 GTSNPN and CDR2 SVGIG (reference sequence). V was clipped by 5 bases and J by 0 bases, with 10 bases between them. In DNA form, the CDR3 reads TGTGCCTGGGGGGTTAGAGCTAACTATGGCTACACCTTC. Translation: CAWGVRANYGYTF.

In regard to this clone: This sample includes further DNA sequences coding for the same CDR3. V gene TRBV19 combines with J gene TRBJ2-5; 7 bases match TRBD2. Germline V lookup: CDR1 LNHDA, CDR2 SQIVND (reference sequence). V was clipped by 5 bases and J by 4 bases; unmatched bases: 1. The CDR3 has 12 amino acids. In DNA, the CDR3 is TGTGCCAGTAGTCCGGGGGGAGAGACCCAGTACTTC. This encodes CASSPGGETQYF.

The rearrangement uses TRBV19 and TRBJ1-2; possibly TRBD1 for D (6 bases). V was pared by 9 bases and J by 4 bases, with 9 bases between. CDR1 and CDR2 from the germline V gene are LNHDA and SQIVND (reference sequence). This CDR3 is 11 amino acids long. In nucleotides, the CDR3 is TGTGCCAGCGGACAGACCTATGGCTACACCTTC. Amino acids: CASGQTYGYTF.

The V gene is TRBV5-1, the J gene TRBJ2-7; perhaps TRBD2 as D (6 bases). V gave up 0 bases and J gave up 3 bases, with 16 bases separating them. CDR3 size: 16 residues. Germline lookup yields CDR1 SGHRS and CDR2 YFSETQ. This CDR3 reads CASSLGPLSEGYEQYF. CDR3 in DNA: TGCGCCAGCAGCTTGGGGCCGTTGTCGGAGGGCTACGAGCAGTACTTC.

The J gene is TRBJ1-2, the V gene TRBV5-1, with 7 bases fitting TRBD1. After removal of 1 base from V and 4 bases from J, the junction contained 7 bases not matched to a gene. This CDR3 has 15 residues. Germline loops: CDR1 SGHRS, CDR2 YFSETQ. The CDR3 reads CASSLSAGGTYGYTF. Here the CDR3 DNA reads TGCGCCAGCAGCTTGTCGGCAGGGGGTACCTATGGCTACACCTTC.

V is TRBV9 and J is TRBJ2-1, with TRBD2 matching 7 bases. In germline, CDR1 is SGDLS, CDR2 YYNGEE. V dropped 4 bases and J dropped 0; count of bases not matched to a gene: 7. The CDR3 is 16 amino acids. The CDR3 here is CASSLPGGNSYNEQFF. In nucleotides, the CDR3 is TGTGCCAGCAGCTTACCCGGGGGGAACTCCTACAATGAGCAGTTCTTC. Full variable domain (remainder filled in from reference TRBV9 and TRBJ2-1): DSGVTQTPKHLITATGQRVTLRCSPRSGDLSVYWYQQSLDQGLQFLIQYYNGEERAKGNILERFSAQQFPDLHSELNLSSLELGDSALYFCASSLPGGNSYNEQFFGPGTRLTVL.

The V call is TRBV5-1, the J call TRBJ1-1; D is possibly TRBD1 (5 bases). The CDR3 has 14 residues. Germline assignment: CDR1 SGHRS and CDR2 YFSETQ. The V gene lost 4 bases and the J gene lost 1 base, with 11 bases spanning the gap. CDR3 amino acids: CASSPDSWNTEAFF. DNA of the CDR3: TGCGCCAGCAGCCCTGACAGTTGGAACACTGAAGCTTTCTTT.

V usage is TRBV28 and J usage is TRBJ2-3; D gene unclear. Germline V gene data show CDR1 as MDHEN and CDR2 as SYDVKM. There are 13 residues in the CDR3. V was cut by 3 bases and J by 4 bases, with 8 bases left in between. This CDR3 reads CASSLPRADTQYF. CDR3 bases: TGTGCCAGCAGTTTGCCCCGGGCAGATACGCAGTATTTT.

The V and J genes are TRBV6-6 and TRBJ1-1, with TRBD1 as a possible D gene (5 bases). Trimming took 8 bases from V and 2 from J, leaving 15 bases between them. Germline loops: CDR1 MNHNY, CDR2 SVGAGI (reference sequence). The CDR3 contains 14 residues. CDR3 protein: CASGAQVENTEAFF. CDR3 bases: TGTGCCAGCGGGGCCCAGGTGGAAAACACTGAAGCTTTCTTT.

In this sample, this clone turned up a few times. The V gene is TRBV5-1, the J gene TRBJ2-5, with 8 nucleotides matching TRBD2. Germline-derived CDR1 and CDR2 are SGHRS and YFSETQ. Unmatched junction bases numbered 2, after V lost 0 bases and J lost 1 base. The CDR3 consists of 15 residues. CDR3 coding DNA: TGCGCCAGCAGCTTGGACGGGAGGGCCCAAGAGACCCAGTACTTC. As protein: CASSLDGRAQETQYF.

The rearrangement links TRBV27 to TRBJ1-1, with 11 bases identical to TRBD1. Germline-derived CDR1 and CDR2 are MNHEY and SMNVEV (reference sequence). The J segment lost 6 bases and the V segment lost 1 base, leaving 4 bases of the junction unmatched. The CDR3 has 15 residues. The CDR3 region is CASSLLVGQGAEAFF. The DNA of the CDR3 is TGTGCCAGCAGTTTATTAGTGGGACAGGGGGCTGAAGCTTTCTTT.

The sample holds a few counts of this clone. The chain is built from TRBV7-9 and TRBJ1-2; D is perhaps TRBD1 (5 bases). V lost 5 bases and J 7 bases, leaving 14 bases between the germline ends. Germline V lookup: CDR1 SEHNR, CDR2 FQNEAQ (reference sequence). This CDR3 region has 13 residues. The CDR3 reads CASSPRASRGYTF. Here the CDR3 DNA reads TGTGCCAGCAGCCCCAGGGCGTCGCGTGGCTACACCTTC.

The chain carries TRBV7-2 and TRBJ1-2; D is ambiguous. In germline, CDR1 is SGHTA, CDR2 FQGNSA. Trimming shortened V by 2 bases and J by 6 bases, and 10 bases separated the two germline ends. The CDR3 totals 13 residues. CDR3 sequence reads: CASSLLRRDGYTF. In nucleotides, the CDR3 is TGTGCCAGCAGCTTATTGCGGAGGGATGGCTACACCTTC. Full variable domain (missing parts from reference TRBV7-2 and TRBJ1-2): GAGVSQSPSNKVTEKGKDVELRCDPISGHTALYWYRQSLGQGLEFLIYFQGNSAPDKSGLPSDRFSAERTGGSVSTLTIQRTQQEDSAVYLCASSLLRRDGYTFGSGTRLTVV.

V and J are TRBV18 and TRBJ1-3; no clear D. The CDR3 is 14 amino acids. Germline CDR1 reads KGHSH; CDR2 reads LQKENI. Trimming removed 3 bases at V and 3 bases at J, with 9 bases between. CDR3 loop: CASSPLTGGNTIYF. The CDR3 DNA reads as TGTGCCAGCTCACCCCTGACTGGTGGAAACACCATATATTTT.

The chain carries TRBV27 and TRBJ2-1; TRBD2 aligns across 8 bases. The CDR3 extends over 16 amino acids. J gave up 5 bases and V 5 bases, and 11 bases lay outside the gene matches. Per the germline V gene, CDR1 is MNHEY and CDR2 is SMNVEV (reference sequence). For the CDR3, the DNA is TGTGCCAGCAGTCCACTCGGGGGGGCCATCAACAATGAGCAGTTCTTC. It codes for CASSPLGGAINNEQFF.